Below are 27 T cell receptor beta chains sequenced from a single sample in a study of blood T cell repertoires in COVID-19. Produced via immunoSEQ multiplex PCR; TCRdb's table is partial and in-frame only. The table shows around 150,000 clones, with roughly 86% occurring only once. Sequences were obtained from peripheral blood. These receptors were taken from a man between 18 and 35 years old with acute or convalescent COVID-19.

CDR3 sequence reads: CASTIGGGYGYTF. As DNA, the CDR3 is TGTGCCAGCACCATTGGGGGGGGCTATGGCTACACCTTC. This chain uses TRBV6-6 with TRBJ1-2; possible D gene TRBD1, 5 bases. The CDR3 totals 13 residues. Trimming removed 7 bases from V and 4 bases from J, with 13 bases in between. CDR1 and CDR2 (germline): MNHNY, SVGAGI (reference sequence).

The chain is built from TRBV29-1 and TRBJ1-2, with 7 bases lining up with TRBD1. Germline V lookup: CDR1 SQVTM, CDR2 ANQGSEA. This CDR3 region has 15 residues. V lost 3 bases and J lost 4; bases outside the gene matches: 11. CDR3 in amino acids: CSVDTYRGITYGYTF. DNA for the CDR3: TGCAGCGTTGACACCTACAGGGGTATTACCTATGGCTACACCTTC.

This clone occurred once. V usage is TRBV5-4 and J usage is TRBJ2-3; 7 nucleotides match TRBD1. Germline V lookup: CDR1 SGHNT, CDR2 YYREEE (reference sequence). The CDR3 is made up of 13 amino acids. Trimming cost V 2 bases and J 6 bases; bases outside gene matches: 3. CDR3 in amino acids: CASSLQGTDTQYF. The CDR3 DNA follows: TGTGCCAGCAGCTTACAGGGGACGGATACGCAGTATTTT.

This clone appeared a single time. The gene calls are TRBV30 and TRBJ1-1, with a tentative D call TRBD1 (6 bases). The germline CDR1 and CDR2 sequences are GTSNPN and SVGIG (reference sequence). The CDR3 consists of 14 residues. Deletions cut 2 bases from V and 6 bases from J, with 16 bases between. Here the CDR3 DNA reads TGTGCCTGGAGTAGGGGGGGGAGTTTATCTGAAGCTTTCTTT. Its translation: CAWSRGGSLSEAFF.

V gene TRBV21-1 combines with J gene TRBJ1-1; the D call of TRBD1 is as the table states it, not checked on the DNA. TRBV21-1 is labeled a pseudogene. The CDR3 runs to 13 residues. The CDR3 region has the DNA TGTGCCAGGATCGGGACAGGGGACACTGAAGCTTTCTTT. Protein sequence: CARIGTGDTEAFF.

This clone showed up just a few times. The rearrangement links TRBV7-9 to TRBJ2-7; 7 nucleotides agree with TRBD1. Germline V gives CDR1 SEHNR, CDR2 FQNEAQ (reference sequence). The CDR3 contains 15 residues. Trimming at V came to 4 bases and at J to 3 bases, leaving 9 bases not matched to a gene. The CDR3 DNA reads as TGTGCCAGCAGCTACGTACAGGGGTCCTTCTACGAGCAGTACTTC. This sequence encodes CASSYVQGSFYEQYF.

V usage is TRBV12-3 or TRBV12-4 and J usage is TRBJ1-5; unclear D gene. The V gene lost 0 bases and the J gene lost 11 bases, with 8 bases spanning the gap. This CDR3 spans 12 amino acids. The CDR3 sequence: CASSLARVSQHF. The CDR3 coding sequence is TGTGCCAGCAGTTTAGCGAGGGTTTCCCAGCATTTT.

This clone appeared once. The rearrangement joins TRBV28 to TRBJ1-3; D gene unclear. V was pared by 3 bases and J by 9 bases, with 6 bases between. Germline V CDR1 and CDR2: MDHEN, SYDVKM. The CDR3 has 11 amino acids. This CDR3 is CASSFYGTIYF. Written as DNA, the CDR3 is TGTGCCAGCAGTTTCTACGGCACCATATATTTT.

To note about this clone: The same CDR3 arises from other DNA sequences in this sample as well. V usage is TRBV6-5 and J usage is TRBJ1-2; D remains unclear. CDR1 and CDR2 (germline): MNHEY, SVGAGI. The CDR3 covers 13 residues. V lost 6 bases and J 2 bases, leaving 10 bases between the germline ends. CDR3 protein: CASSRTGNYGYTF. The CDR3 nucleotides read TGTGCCAGCAGCCGTACGGGAAACTATGGCTACACCTTC.

Only one count was recorded for this clone. This chain uses TRBV19 with TRBJ2-1; TRBD2 agrees at 12 bases. From germline, CDR1 is LNHDA and CDR2 SQIVND (reference sequence). V dropped 6 bases and J dropped 3; count of bases not matched to a gene: 3. The CDR3 sequence is 15 residues long. The chain's CDR3 is CASRLAGGYYNEQFF. The CDR3 bases are TGTGCCAGTAGACTAGCGGGGGGATACTACAATGAGCAGTTCTTC.

The chain is built from TRBV15 and TRBJ2-7; weak D call: TRBD1 (6 bases). In germline, CDR1 is LNHNV, CDR2 YYDKDF (reference sequence). Trimming cost V 2 bases and J 0 bases, with 17 bases left between them. The CDR3 length is 17 residues. CDR3 DNA sequence: TGTGCCACCAGCAGAACCATCTACAGGGTTCACTCCTACGAGCAGTACTTC. Its translation: CATSRTIYRVHSYEQYF. The whole variable domain, filled in from reference TRBV15 and TRBJ2-7, reads DAMVIQNPRYQVTQFGKPVTLSCSQTLNHNVMYWYQQKSSQAPKLLFHYYDKDFNNEADTPDNFQSRRPNTSFCFLDIRSPGLGDTAMYLCATSRTIYRVHSYEQYFGPGTRLTVT.

This clone was detected only once. V is TRBV28 and J is TRBJ1-6, with 8 bases matching TRBD1. J lost 2 bases, V lost 10 bases, and 10 bases had no gene match. Germline V gene lookup returns CDR1 MDHEN and CDR2 SYDVKM. The CDR3 totals 16 residues. CDR3 sequence (DNA): TGTGCCACCTCCTGGCAGGGGGCGGCCTATAATTCACCCCTCCACTTT. Residues: CATSWQGAAYNSPLHF.

V usage is TRBV9 and J usage is TRBJ2-1; D might be TRBD1 (5 bases). Germline CDR1 is SGDLS and CDR2 is YYNGEE. V was shortened by 0 bases and J by 4 bases, with 11 bases between the two germline ends. The CDR3 has 15 residues. The CDR3 coding sequence is TGTGCCAGCAGCGTAGATCTCGCAGGGTACAATGAGCAGTTCTTC. It is translated as CASSVDLAGYNEQFF.

This chain uses TRBV30 with TRBJ1-1; D gene ambiguous. The V gene lost 2 bases and the J gene lost 3 bases, with 4 bases spanning the gap. The germline V gene has CDR1 GTSNPN and CDR2 SVGIG (reference sequence). CDR3 length: 11 residues. Here the CDR3 reads CAWSYYTEAFF. As DNA, the CDR3 is TGTGCCTGGAGTTACTACACTGAAGCTTTCTTT.

The V gene is TRBV18, the J gene TRBJ2-3; TRBD1 might be the D (5 bases). CDR1 is KGHSH and CDR2 is LQKENI in the germline V gene. V was clipped by 3 bases and J by 2 bases, with 30 bases between them. The CDR3 consists of 21 residues. Written as DNA, the CDR3 is TGTGCCAGCTCACCCAGAGAGGCTAGAGAATTTACAGGTGCCTCCACAGATACGCAGTATTTT. It is translated as CASSPREAREFTGASTDTQYF.

The chain employs TRBV2 and TRBJ2-2, with D possibly being TRBD1 (5 bases). Germline assignment: CDR1 SNHLY and CDR2 FYNNEI. The ends were cut back, 8 bases at V and 7 bases at J, with 14 bases in the middle. This CDR3 region has 13 residues. Written as DNA, the CDR3 is TGTGCCAGCGGCACTCAGGGTATCGGGGAGCTGTTTTTT. Its translation is CASGTQGIGELFF.

This sequence joins TRBV5-1 and TRBJ1-2, with 7 bases fitting TRBD1. V was clipped by 2 bases and J by 6 bases; unmatched bases: 7. Germline V CDR1 and CDR2: SGHRS, YFSETQ. CDR3 size: 14 residues. CDR3: CASSFSTGEDGYTF. Here the CDR3 DNA reads TGCGCCAGCAGCTTTAGTACAGGGGAGGATGGCTACACCTTC.

V usage is TRBV5-4 and J usage is TRBJ2-3, with TRBD2 identical over 14 bases. Looked up from germline, CDR1 is SGHNT and CDR2 is YYREEE (reference sequence). This CDR3 spans 19 amino acids. V dropped 2 bases and J dropped 11; count of bases not matched to a gene: 19. The CDR3 coding sequence is TGTGCCAGCAGCTTACCGGGACTAGCGGGGGCGACTTTCCCGATCGGGCAGTATTTT. It translates to CASSLPGLAGATFPIGQYF.

The chain uses TRBV2 and TRBJ1-4, with a tentative D call TRBD1 (5 bases). V was trimmed by 4 bases and J by 4 bases, leaving 10 bases between them. The CDR3 spans 14 residues. CDR1 SNHLY and CDR2 FYNNEI come from the germline V gene. The CDR3 coding sequence is TGTGCCAGCAGTGTTACAGGAAATAATGAAAAACTGTTTTTT. It translates to CASSVTGNNEKLFF. Complete variable domain (other parts from reference TRBV2 and TRBJ1-4): EPEVTQTPSHQVTQMGQEVILRCVPISNHLYFYWYRQILGQKVEFLVSFYNNEISEKSEIFDDQFSVERPDGSNFTLKIRSTKLEDSAMYFCASSVTGNNEKLFFGSGTQLSVL.

The chain carries TRBV28 and TRBJ2-1; 7 bases are shared with TRBD1. The CDR3 is 17 residues long. Germline trimming cut 2 bases from V and 7 bases from J; bases unmatched to any gene: 14. From germline, CDR1 is MDHEN and CDR2 SYDVKM. CDR3 in amino acids: CASSLHSRTGKLNEQFF. In nucleotides, the CDR3 is TGTGCCAGCAGTTTACATTCTAGGACAGGAAAACTGAATGAGCAGTTCTTC.

The rearrangement joins TRBV5-5 to TRBJ2-1, with a weak D call TRBD2 (5 bases). Germline assignment: CDR1 SGHKS and CDR2 YYEKEE (reference sequence). This CDR3 region has 16 residues. Trimming took off 4 bases at V and 2 bases at J, with 16 bases between the two ends. Written as DNA, the CDR3 is TGTGCCAGCAGCCAGAGGGCAGGCCGAACCTACAATGAGCAGTTCTTC. Amino acid sequence: CASSQRAGRTYNEQFF.

This sequence joins TRBV5-1 and TRBJ1-1, with D unclear. Trimming cost V 0 bases and J 1 base, with 7 bases left between them. Germline loops: CDR1 SGHRS, CDR2 YFSETQ. The CDR3 runs 14 residues. This CDR3 is CASSLVRRNTEAFF. CDR3 DNA: TGCGCCAGCAGCTTGGTACGGAGGAACACTGAAGCTTTCTTT.

CDR3 sequence reads: CASSPDRDNEQFF. The CDR3 nucleotides read TGTGCCAGCTCTCCGGACAGGGACAATGAGCAGTTCTTC. The V and J genes are TRBV18 and TRBJ2-1; 8 bases map to TRBD1. This CDR3 comprises 13 residues. Germline V gene sequence: CDR1 KGHSH, CDR2 LQKENI. Trimming removed 6 bases from V and 5 bases from J; junction bases left unmatched: 3.

The chain couples TRBV10-2 to TRBJ2-7; maybe TRBD2 (7 bases). The CDR3 is made up of 16 amino acids. The ends were cut back, 6 bases at V and 1 base at J, with 19 bases in the middle. Germline V gene data show CDR1 as WSHSY and CDR2 as SAAADI. The CDR3 nucleotides are TGCGCCAGCAGAGGGGGAGGGGGGACTACTTCCTACGAGCAGTACGTC. Translation gives CASRGGGGTTSYEQYV.

The gene calls are TRBV28 and TRBJ1-1; the D is unclear. V gave up 5 bases and J gave up 6 bases, with 22 bases separating them. The germline CDR1 and CDR2 sequences are MDHEN and SYDVKM. CDR3 length equals 16 residues. The CDR3 DNA is TGTGCCAGCAGTCCCCGGCGGGTAGATCCCGCCGCTGAAGCTTTCTTT. It specifies CASSPRRVDPAAEAFF. Based on the CDR3 plus reference TRBV28 and TRBJ1-1, the full variable domain is DVKVTQSSRYLVKRTGEKVFLECVQDMDHENMFWYRQDPGLGLRLIYFSYDVKMKEKGDIPEGYSVSREKKERFSLILESASTNQTSMYLCASSPRRVDPAAEAFFGQGTRLTVV.

This clone was counted a few times. The chain employs TRBV10-2 and TRBJ2-2; tentatively, D is TRBD1 (5 bases). V was trimmed by 7 bases and J by 5 bases, leaving 17 bases between them. The CDR3 length is 15 residues. The germline CDR1 and CDR2 sequences are WSHSY and SAAADI. This CDR3 reads CASTNGRGWTGELFF. CDR3 DNA sequence: TGCGCCAGCACAAATGGTAGGGGATGGACCGGGGAGCTGTTTTTT.

The V and J genes are TRBV30 and TRBJ1-5; D is ambiguous. This CDR3 spans 13 amino acids. Germline CDR1 and CDR2: GTSNPN and SVGIG (reference sequence). The V end lost 1 base, the J end lost 3 bases, and 7 bases lay between the germline ends. In nucleotides, the CDR3 is TGTGCCTGGAGTGGAGGGAACAATCAGCCCCAGCATTTT. Amino acid sequence: CAWSGGNNQPQHF.